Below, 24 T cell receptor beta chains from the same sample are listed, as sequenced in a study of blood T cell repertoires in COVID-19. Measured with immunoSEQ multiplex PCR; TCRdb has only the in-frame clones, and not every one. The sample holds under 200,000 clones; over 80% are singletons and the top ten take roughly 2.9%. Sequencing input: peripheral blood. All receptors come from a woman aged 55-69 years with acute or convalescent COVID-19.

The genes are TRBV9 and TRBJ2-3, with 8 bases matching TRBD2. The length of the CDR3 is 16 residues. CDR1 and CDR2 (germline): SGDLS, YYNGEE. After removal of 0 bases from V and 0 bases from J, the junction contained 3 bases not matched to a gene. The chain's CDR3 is CASSVDPGGSTDTQYF. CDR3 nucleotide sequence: TGTGCCAGCAGCGTAGACCCGGGGGGGAGCACAGATACGCAGTATTTT.

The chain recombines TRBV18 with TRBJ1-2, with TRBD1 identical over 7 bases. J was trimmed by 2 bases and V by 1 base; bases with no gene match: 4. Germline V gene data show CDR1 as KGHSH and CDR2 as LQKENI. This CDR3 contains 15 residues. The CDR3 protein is CASSPLTGDNYGYTF. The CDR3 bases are TGTGCCAGCTCACCACTCACAGGGGACAACTATGGCTACACCTTC.

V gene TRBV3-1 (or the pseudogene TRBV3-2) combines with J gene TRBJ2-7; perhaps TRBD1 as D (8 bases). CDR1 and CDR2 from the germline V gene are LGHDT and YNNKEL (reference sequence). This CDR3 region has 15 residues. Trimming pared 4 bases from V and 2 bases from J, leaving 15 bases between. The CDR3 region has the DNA TGTGCCAGCAGCCTCGGACAGGGAGGGGCCTACGAGCAGTACTTC. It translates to CASSLGQGGAYEQYF.

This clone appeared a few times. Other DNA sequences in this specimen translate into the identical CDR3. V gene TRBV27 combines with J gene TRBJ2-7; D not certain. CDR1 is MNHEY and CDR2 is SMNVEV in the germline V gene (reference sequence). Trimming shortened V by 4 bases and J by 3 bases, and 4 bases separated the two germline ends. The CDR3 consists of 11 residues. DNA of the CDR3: TGTGCCAGCAGTTCGAGCTACGAGCAGTACTTC. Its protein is CASSSSYEQYF.

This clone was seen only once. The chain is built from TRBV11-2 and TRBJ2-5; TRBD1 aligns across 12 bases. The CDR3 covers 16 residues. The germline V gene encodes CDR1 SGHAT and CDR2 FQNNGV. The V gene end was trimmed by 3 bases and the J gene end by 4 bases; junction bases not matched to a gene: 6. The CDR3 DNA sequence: TGTGCCAGCAGCTTGGGACAGGGGGCTAGGGGAGAGACCCAGTACTTC. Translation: CASSLGQGARGETQYF.

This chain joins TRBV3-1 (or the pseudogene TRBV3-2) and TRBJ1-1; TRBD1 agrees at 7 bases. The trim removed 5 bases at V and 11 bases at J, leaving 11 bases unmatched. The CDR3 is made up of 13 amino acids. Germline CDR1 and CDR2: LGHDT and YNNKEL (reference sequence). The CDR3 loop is CASSTGQARVAFF. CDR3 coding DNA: TGTGCCAGCAGCACTGGACAGGCCCGGGTGGCTTTCTTT.

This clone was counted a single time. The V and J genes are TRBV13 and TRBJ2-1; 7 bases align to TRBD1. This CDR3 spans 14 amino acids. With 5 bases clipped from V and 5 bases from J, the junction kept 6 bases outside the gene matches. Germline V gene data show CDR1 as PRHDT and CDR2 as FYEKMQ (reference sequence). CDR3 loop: CASSRTGPHNEQFF. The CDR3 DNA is TGTGCCAGCAGCCGGACAGGCCCCCACAATGAGCAGTTCTTC.

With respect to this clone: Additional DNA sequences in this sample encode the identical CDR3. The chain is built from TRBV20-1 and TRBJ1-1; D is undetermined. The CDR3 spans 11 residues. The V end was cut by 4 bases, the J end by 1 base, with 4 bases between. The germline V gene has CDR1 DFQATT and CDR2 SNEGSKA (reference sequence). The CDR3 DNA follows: TGCAGTGCTACAGGGAACACTGAAGCTTTCTTT. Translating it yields CSATGNTEAFF.

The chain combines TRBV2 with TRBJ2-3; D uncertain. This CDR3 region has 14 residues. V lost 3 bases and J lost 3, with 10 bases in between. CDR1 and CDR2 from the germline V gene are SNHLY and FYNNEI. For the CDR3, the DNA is TGTGCCAGCAGTGATGTCTACGGTACAGATACGCAGTATTTT. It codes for CASSDVYGTDTQYF.

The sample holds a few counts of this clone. CDR3 coding DNA: TGTGCCTTATCGACAGGGGGCATCTACACCTTC. It codes for CALSTGGIYTF. The J gene is TRBJ1-2, the V gene TRBV6-5; 10 bases map to TRBD1. From germline, CDR1 is MNHEY and CDR2 SVGAGI. Trimming cost V 11 bases and J 10 bases; bases outside gene matches: 7. The CDR3 consists of 11 residues.

The chain's CDR3 is CASSQTIAGDYEQYF. The CDR3 DNA is TGTGCCAGCAGCCAGACGATAGCGGGGGACTACGAGCAGTACTTC. The genes are TRBV4-2 and TRBJ2-7; 9 bases agree with TRBD2. The germline CDR1 and CDR2 sequences are LGHNA and YNFKEQ. With V trimmed by 3 bases and J by 3 bases, 6 bases remained unmatched. The CDR3 length is 15 residues.

This chain's CDR3 is CASSKADRADEQYF. In DNA, the CDR3 is TGTGCCAGCAGCAAAGCAGACAGGGCCGACGAGCAGTACTTC. The J gene is TRBJ2-7, the V gene TRBV21-1; the table calls TRBD1, which could not be checked here. TRBV21-1 is a listed pseudogene. The CDR3 covers 14 residues.

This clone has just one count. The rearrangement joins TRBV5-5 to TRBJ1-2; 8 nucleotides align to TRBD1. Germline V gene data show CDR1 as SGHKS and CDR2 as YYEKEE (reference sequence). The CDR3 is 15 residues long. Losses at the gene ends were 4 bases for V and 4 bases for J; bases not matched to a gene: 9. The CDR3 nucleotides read TGTGCCAGCAGCACCCGACAGGGGAGGAGCTATGGCTACACCTTC. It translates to CASSTRQGRSYGYTF.

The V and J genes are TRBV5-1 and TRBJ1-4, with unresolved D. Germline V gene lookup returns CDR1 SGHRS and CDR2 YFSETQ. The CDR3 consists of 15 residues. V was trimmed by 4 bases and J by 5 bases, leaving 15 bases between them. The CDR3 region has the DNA TGCGCCAGCAGCCCGTCTGGACGGGAAAATGAAAAACTGTTTTTT. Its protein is CASSPSGRENEKLFF.

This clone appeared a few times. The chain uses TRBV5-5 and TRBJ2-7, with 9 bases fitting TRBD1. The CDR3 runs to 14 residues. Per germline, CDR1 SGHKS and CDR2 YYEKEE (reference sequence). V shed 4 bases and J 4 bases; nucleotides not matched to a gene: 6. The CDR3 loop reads CASSAGQGRYEQYF. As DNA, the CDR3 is TGTGCCAGCAGCGCAGGACAGGGGAGATACGAGCAGTACTTC.

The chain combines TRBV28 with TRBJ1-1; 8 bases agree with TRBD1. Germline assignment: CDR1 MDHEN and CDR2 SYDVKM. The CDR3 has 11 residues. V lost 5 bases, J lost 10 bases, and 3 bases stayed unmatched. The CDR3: CASSGRGPAFF. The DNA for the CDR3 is TGTGCCAGCAGTGGCAGGGGGCCAGCTTTCTTT.

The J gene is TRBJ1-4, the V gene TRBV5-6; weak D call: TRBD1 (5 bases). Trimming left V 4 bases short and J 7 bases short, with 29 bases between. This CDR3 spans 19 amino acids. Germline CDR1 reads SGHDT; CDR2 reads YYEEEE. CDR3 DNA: TGTGCCAGCAGCCGGGGGGAGTGGGCCGGCCCATTCGCCGGTGAAAAACTGTTTTTT. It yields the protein CASSRGEWAGPFAGEKLFF.

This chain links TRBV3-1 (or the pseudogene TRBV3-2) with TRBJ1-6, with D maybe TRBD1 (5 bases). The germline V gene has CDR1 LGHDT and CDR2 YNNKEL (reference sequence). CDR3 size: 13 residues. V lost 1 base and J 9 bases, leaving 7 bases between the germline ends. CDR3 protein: CASSQGTPSPLHF. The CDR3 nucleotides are TGTGCCAGCAGCCAAGGGACACCTTCACCCCTCCACTTT.

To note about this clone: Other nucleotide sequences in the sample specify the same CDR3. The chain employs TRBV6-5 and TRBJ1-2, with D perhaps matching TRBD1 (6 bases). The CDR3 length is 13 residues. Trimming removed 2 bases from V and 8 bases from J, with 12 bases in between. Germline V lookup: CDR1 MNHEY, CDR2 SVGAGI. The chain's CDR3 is CASSYGRGYGYTF. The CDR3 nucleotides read TGTGCCAGCAGTTACGGAAGGGGGTACGGCTACACCTTC.

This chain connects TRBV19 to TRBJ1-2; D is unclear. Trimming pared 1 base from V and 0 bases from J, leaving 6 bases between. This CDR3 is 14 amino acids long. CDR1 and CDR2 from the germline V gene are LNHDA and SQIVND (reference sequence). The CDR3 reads CASSIVRANYGYTF. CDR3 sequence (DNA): TGTGCCAGTAGTATAGTTCGGGCTAACTATGGCTACACCTTC.

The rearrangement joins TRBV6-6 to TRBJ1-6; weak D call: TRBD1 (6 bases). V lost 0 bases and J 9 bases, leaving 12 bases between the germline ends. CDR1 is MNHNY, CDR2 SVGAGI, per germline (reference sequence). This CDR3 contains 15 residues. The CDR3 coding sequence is TGTGCCAGCAGTTACTCGCCAGGGGAAGGTTCACCCCTCCACTTT. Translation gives CASSYSPGEGSPLHF.

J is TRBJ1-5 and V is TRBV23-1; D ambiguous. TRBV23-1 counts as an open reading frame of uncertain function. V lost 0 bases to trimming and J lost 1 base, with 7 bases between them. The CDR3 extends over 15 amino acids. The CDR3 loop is CASSQSEASNQPQHF. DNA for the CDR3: TGCGCCAGCAGTCAATCGGAGGCGAGCAATCAGCCCCAGCATTTT.

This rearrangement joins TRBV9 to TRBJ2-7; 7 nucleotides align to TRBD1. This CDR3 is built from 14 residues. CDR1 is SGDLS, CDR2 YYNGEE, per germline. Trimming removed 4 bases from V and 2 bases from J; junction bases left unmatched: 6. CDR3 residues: CASSPRQGAYEQYF. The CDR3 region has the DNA TGTGCCAGCAGCCCCCGACAGGGTGCCTACGAGCAGTACTTC.

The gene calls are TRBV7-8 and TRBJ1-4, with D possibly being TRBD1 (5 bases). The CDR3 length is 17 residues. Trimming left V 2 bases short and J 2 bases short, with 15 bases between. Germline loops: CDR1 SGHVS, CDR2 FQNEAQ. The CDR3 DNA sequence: TGTGCCAGCAGCTTACGGGTTTTAGGGGCCACTAATGAAAAACTGTTTTTT. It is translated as CASSLRVLGATNEKLFF. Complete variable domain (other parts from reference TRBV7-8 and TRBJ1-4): GAGVSQSPRYKVAKRGQDVALRCDPISGHVSLFWYQQALGQGPEFLTYFQNEAQLDKSGLPSDRFFAERPEGSVSTLKIQRTQQEDSAVYLCASSLRVLGATNEKLFFGSGTQLSVL.